The sequence of this TCR beta chain was determined in a study of blood T cells in healthy people across ages. Whole-study results and caveats: Because sorting was not performed, PBMCs prevented conclusive naive versus antigen-experienced comparison. TCR beta diversity per million T cells fell roughly linearly with age.

Researchers report isolating at least 7 million PBMCs per sample. For the second PCR, which ran for roughly 6 to 12 cycles, a sample-barcoded 5' primer and a J-beta primer mix were used. Each cDNA molecule was tagged by a template-switch adaptor that had 12 random nucleotides. TCRdb used MiXCR to reprocess the 5' RACE reads, holding one entry per CDR3 protein. Here the sample spans approximately 770,000 distinct CDR3 sequences, 55% to 70% being singletons. Comment on this clonotype: Its antigen is currently unknown.

Germline lookup yields CDR1 MGHDK and CDR2 SYGVNS. The CDR3 is made up of 13 amino acids. Trimming stripped 5 bases from V and 6 bases from J, with 11 bases between. This sequence originates from a man in his thirties or forties in good health. The chain links TRBV25-1 to TRBJ2-1; D gene ambiguous. Sequencing was carried out using blood. The CDR3 here is CASSRMGGNEQFF. For the CDR3, the DNA is TGTGCCAGCAGTCGTATGGGTGGCAATGAGCAGTTCTTC.